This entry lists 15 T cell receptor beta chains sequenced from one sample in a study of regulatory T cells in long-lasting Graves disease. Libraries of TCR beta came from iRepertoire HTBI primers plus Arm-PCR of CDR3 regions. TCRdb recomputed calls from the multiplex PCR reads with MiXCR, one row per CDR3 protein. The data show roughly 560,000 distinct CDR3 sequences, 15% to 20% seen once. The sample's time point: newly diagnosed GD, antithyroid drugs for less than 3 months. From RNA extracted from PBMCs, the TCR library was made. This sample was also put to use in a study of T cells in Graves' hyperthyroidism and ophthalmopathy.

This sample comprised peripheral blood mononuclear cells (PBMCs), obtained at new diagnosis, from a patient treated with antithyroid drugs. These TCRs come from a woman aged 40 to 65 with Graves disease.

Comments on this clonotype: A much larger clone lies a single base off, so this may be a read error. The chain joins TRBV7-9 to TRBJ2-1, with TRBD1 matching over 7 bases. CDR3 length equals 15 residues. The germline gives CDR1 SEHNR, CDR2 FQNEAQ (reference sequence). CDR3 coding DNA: TGTGCCAGCAGCCCGGACAGGAGCTCCCACAATGAGCAGTTCTTC. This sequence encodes CASSPDRSSHNEQFF.

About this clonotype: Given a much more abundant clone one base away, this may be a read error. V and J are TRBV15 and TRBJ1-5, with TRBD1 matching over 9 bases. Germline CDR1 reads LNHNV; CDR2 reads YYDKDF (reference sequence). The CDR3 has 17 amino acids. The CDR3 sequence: CATGSPGQGYSNQPQHF. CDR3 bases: TGTGCCACCGGCAGTCCGGGACAGGGTTATAGCAATCAGCCCCAGCATTTT. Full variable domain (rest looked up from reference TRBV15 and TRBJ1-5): DAMVIQNPRYQVTQFGKPVTLSCSQTLNHNVMYWYQQKSSQAPKLLFHYYDKDFNNEADTPDNFQSRRPNTSFCFLDIRSPGLGDTAMYLCATGSPGQGYSNQPQHFGDGTRLSIL.

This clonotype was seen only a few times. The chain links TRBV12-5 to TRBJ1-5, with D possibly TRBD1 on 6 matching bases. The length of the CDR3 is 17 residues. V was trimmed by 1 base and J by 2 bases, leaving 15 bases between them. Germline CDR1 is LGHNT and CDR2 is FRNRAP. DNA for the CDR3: TGTGCTAGTGGTTTGGGCTCAAGGGGGTCGCGCAATCAGCCCCAGCATTTT. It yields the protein CASGLGSRGSRNQPQHF.

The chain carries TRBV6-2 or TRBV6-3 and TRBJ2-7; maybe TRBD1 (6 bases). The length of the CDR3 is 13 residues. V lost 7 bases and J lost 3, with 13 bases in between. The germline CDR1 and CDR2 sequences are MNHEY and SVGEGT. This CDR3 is CASNPGQDYEQYF. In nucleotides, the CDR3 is TGTGCCAGCAATCCGGGACAAGACTACGAGCAGTACTTC.

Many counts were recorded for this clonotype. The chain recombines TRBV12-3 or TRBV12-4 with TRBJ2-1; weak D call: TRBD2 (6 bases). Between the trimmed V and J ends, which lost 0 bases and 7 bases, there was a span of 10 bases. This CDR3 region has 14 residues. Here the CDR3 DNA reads TGTGCCAGCAGTTTAGCGGGGGGTATGAATGAGCAGTTCTTC. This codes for CASSLAGGMNEQFF.

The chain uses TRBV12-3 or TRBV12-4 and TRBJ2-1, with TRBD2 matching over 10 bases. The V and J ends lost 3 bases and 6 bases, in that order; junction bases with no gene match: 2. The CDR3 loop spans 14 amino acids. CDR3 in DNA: TGTGCCAGCAGTTTGGCTAGCGGGAGCAATGAGCAGTTCTTC. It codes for CASSLASGSNEQFF.

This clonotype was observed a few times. The CDR3 region has the DNA TGTGCCAGCAGAAAAGGGCCCGACACTGAAGCTTTCTTT. Encoded protein: CASRKGPDTEAFF. This chain joins TRBV7-9 and TRBJ1-1; the D is unclear. Trimming removed 6 bases at V and 3 bases at J, with 11 bases between. The germline V gene has CDR1 SEHNR and CDR2 FQNEAQ (reference sequence). This CDR3 has 13 amino acids.

This CDR3 is CASTRRRNSPLHF. The CDR3 DNA sequence: TGTGCCAGCACGCGACGAAGGAATTCACCCCTCCACTTT. The rearrangement links TRBV16 to TRBJ1-6; D is ambiguous. CDR1 and CDR2 (germline): KGHSY, FQNENV. The CDR3 spans 13 residues. V was cut by 7 bases and J by 7 bases, with 11 bases left in between.

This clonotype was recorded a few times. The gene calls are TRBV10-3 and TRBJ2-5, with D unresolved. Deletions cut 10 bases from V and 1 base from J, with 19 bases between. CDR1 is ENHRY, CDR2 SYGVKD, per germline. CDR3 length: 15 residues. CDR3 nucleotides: TGTGCCACTCGTCCCCGGTTGGAGAGCCAAGAGACCCAGTACTTC. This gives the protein CATRPRLESQETQYF.

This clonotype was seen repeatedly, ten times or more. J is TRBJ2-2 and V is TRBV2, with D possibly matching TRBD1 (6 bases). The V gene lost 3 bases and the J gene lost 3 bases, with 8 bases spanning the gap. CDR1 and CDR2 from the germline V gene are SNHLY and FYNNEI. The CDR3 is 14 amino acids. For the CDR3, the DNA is TGTGCCAGCAGTGACGAGGGGGACACCGGGGAGCTGTTTTTT. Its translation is CASSDEGDTGELFF.

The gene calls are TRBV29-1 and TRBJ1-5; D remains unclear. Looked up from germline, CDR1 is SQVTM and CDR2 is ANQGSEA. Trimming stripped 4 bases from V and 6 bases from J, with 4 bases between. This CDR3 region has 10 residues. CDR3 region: CSVGVQPQHF. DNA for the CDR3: TGCAGCGTTGGAGTTCAGCCCCAGCATTTT.

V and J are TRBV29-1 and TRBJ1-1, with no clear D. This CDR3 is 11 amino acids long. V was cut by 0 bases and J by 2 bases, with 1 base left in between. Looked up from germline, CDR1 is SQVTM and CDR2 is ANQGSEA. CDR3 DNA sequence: TGCAGCGTTGAAGACAACACTGAAGCTTTCTTT. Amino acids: CSVEDNTEAFF.

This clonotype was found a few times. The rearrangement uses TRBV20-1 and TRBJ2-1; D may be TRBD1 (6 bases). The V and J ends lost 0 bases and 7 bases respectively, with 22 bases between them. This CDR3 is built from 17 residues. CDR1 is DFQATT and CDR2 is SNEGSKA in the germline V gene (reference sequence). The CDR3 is CSAREKEGTIRGNEQFF. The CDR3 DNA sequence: TGCAGTGCTAGAGAGAAAGAGGGGACAATAAGGGGTAATGAGCAGTTCTTC.

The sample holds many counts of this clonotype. CDR3 in DNA: TGTGCCAGCAGCCCTTATGTTAACACTGAAGCTTTCTTT. Protein: CASSPYVNTEAFF. The genes are TRBV6-1 and TRBJ1-1; D is unresolved. CDR3 length: 13 residues. Germline V gene data show CDR1 as MNHNS and CDR2 as SASEGT. V shed 6 bases and J shed 2 bases, with 10 bases lying between them.

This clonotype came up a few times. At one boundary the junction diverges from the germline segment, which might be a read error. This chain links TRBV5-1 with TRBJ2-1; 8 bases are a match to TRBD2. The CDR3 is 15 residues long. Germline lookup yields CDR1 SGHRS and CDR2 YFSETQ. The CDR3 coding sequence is TGTGCCAGCAGCTTAGTATCCGGGGGGGCTGATGAGCAGTTCTTC. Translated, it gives CASSLVSGGADEQFF.